This T cell receptor (beta chain) was sequenced for a study of cytomegalovirus exposure and HLA in healthy donors. General study results and limits: HLA alleles were associated with roughly 15,000 TCR beta sequences in a later analysis at 0.05 false discovery rate.

This clone was observed a handful of times. As yet, its antigen is unknown. The CDR3 is 14 amino acids. Germline V gene data show CDR1 as SEHNR and CDR2 as FQNEAQ (reference sequence). Trimming at V came to 7 bases and at J to 1 base, leaving 4 bases not matched to a gene. PCR amplification relied on 60 Vbeta primers (plus 13 Jbeta primers). Using immunoSEQ multiplex PCR, the repertoire was profiled, and TCRdb retains in-frame clones only, with some absent. Counted here are hundreds of thousands of clones, over 65% occurring once; the ten biggest clones make up 0.55% to 0.75%. The sequence came from a man in his late teens or twenties in good health and CMV-seronegative. The chain is built from TRBV7-9 and TRBJ1-5, with 7 bases matching TRBD1. Sequencing was carried out using PBMCs. For the CDR3, the DNA is TGTGCCAGCACCCCGGGACAGAGCAATCAGCCCCAGCATTTT. Its protein is CASTPGQSNQPQHF.